The present entry profiles one TCR beta chain with its context. This clone's antigen is unknown. No qualities accompany the bases; no much larger clone lies one base away. This specimen belongs to a study of T cell responses to AZD1222 COVID-19 vaccine (dated by TCRdb to 2020 to 2023). As for the study more broadly: AZD1222 recipients given second doses at about 4 weeks or at about 12 weeks were pooled, since spike-specific TCR depth and breadth were not found to differ between the two schedules. TCR sequencing was performed for 230 to 250 trial participants, of whom about 200 were given two doses of AZD1222 and some 26 were given two doses of MenACWY control vaccine. Trial participants were enrolled into age subgroups of 18-55, 56-69 and 70-plus years, which contained 148, 28 and 57 TCR-sequenced participants, respectively. The full study reports these points: After two AZD1222 doses, spike-specific TCR breadth and depth were significantly higher than at day 0 and than in MenACWY recipients. The 56-69-year group was small, and its depth increase did not reach significance, likely because of low power. CD4 TCRs associated with the vaccine covered the entire spike protein, and the dominant responses were in regions 160-218 and 743-854. Participants were mostly white British and included more females than males, and it was suggested by the authors that clonal diversity may have been underestimated. Conclusions about previously exposed vaccinees are limited because only a handful of AZD1222 recipients were SARS-CoV-2 seropositive at baseline. Nearly half of unique spike-specific TCRs reportedly recognized epitopes outside regions mutated in the B.1.351 and B.1.1.7 variants. Because no day 14 peak-response samples were available, the repertoires could be characterized only after the peak T cell response.

The CDR3 regions of human TCRbeta chains were subjected to immunosequencing. The authors processed their data as follows. TCRs in the repertoires were matched against a reference library of SARS-CoV-2-specific TCRs that had been generated with the MIRA antigen-specificity platform. Breadth meant the fraction of unique TCRs that were SARS-CoV-2-associated, whereas depth meant the fraction of total T cells that were SARS-CoV-2-associated. Using the MIRA data, each spike-specific TCR was mapped to the spike region that the TCR reacts to and placed in a CD4 or CD8 class. Log10-transformed breadth and depth values were compared by one-way ANOVA with Sidak's multiple comparisons tests. TCRdb took this table from immuneACCESS and kept in-frame rearrangements with V and J called. Such tables lack part of the clones; where checked against another copy, unresolved V genes explain under half of the gap, and the rest is unexplained. The DNA was the basis for D and trimming; V, J and clone size are from that table. Recorded for this sample are 200,000 to 300,000 clones; more than 80% of them occurred a single time. In total, the top ten clones hold around 0.5% of the sample.

The CDR3, from cysteine to phenylalanine, totals 13 residues. Only the CDR3 DNA stays, 39 bases, in frame from base 1. The sample's time point label is to be understood as: baseline before first vaccination. Vaccinee samples came from UK trials COV001 and COV002, including a single-blind randomized controlled phase 2/3 trial of AZD1222 (ChAdOx1 nCoV-19) in healthy adults. For TCRbeta chain sequencing, PBMC samples from trial participants were taken at day 0 and at day 28 after the second dose. The material sequenced was peripheral blood, taken on day 0 of AZD1222 vaccination. The chain links TRBV21-1 with TRBJ2-7; TRBD1 is the table's D call and was not checked against the DNA. TRBV21-1 is described as a pseudogene. This TCR derives from an adult in good health. The base sequence is TGTGCCAGCAGCACCGACAGTTCGGACGAGCAGTACTTC. It encodes CASSTDSSDEQYF.